This T cell receptor beta chain was captured by sequencing in a study of blood T cells in healthy people across ages. Per germline, CDR1 MGHRA and CDR2 YSYEKL. V was pared by 0 bases and J by 10 bases, with 16 bases between. The CDR3 extends over 15 amino acids. Primers used in a second PCR of about 6 to 11 cycles were a sample-barcoded 5' primer and a J-beta primer mix. TCRdb re-called the 5' RACE reads with MiXCR, one entry per CDR3 protein. The sample carries more than 1,400,000 distinct CDR3 sequences, 42% recorded once. The sequencing input was blood. The chain has TRBV4-1 and TRBJ2-1; maybe TRBD2 (6 bases). The receptor was isolated from a woman in her late teens or twenties in good health. The CDR3 reads CASSQDMFPGVEQFF. The CDR3 bases are TGCGCCAGCAGCCAAGATATGTTCCCGGGGGTCGAGCAGTTCTTC.